The 10 T cell receptor beta chains below come from one sample, sequenced in a study of shared clonotypes between healthy human individuals. Generated by immunoSEQ multiplex PCR, the TCRdb table keeps only in-frame clones and is missing some. The sample lists more than 550,000 clones; about 92% were seen once. Sequencing used memory CD8+ T cells from PBMCs. Sample subset: CD45RO+ cells pooled with CCR7-negative TemRA cells. These receptors were taken from a man between 18 and 35 years old in good health. Some clones in this sample may be carry-over from other donors' samples.

This clone was seen a single time. The chain is built from TRBV10-3 and TRBJ1-4; tentatively, D is TRBD1 (6 bases). V was clipped by 0 bases and J by 4 bases, with 12 bases between them. In germline, CDR1 is ENHRY, CDR2 SYGVKD. The CDR3 runs to 16 residues. CDR3 sequence reads: CAISESSGGDNEKLFF. The CDR3 DNA sequence: TGTGCCATCAGTGAGTCGTCGGGGGGCGATAATGAAAAACTGTTTTTT.

The gene calls are TRBV19 and TRBJ2-3; TRBD2 matches at 10 bases. With V trimmed by 5 bases and J by 1 base, 3 bases remained unmatched. Germline V gene data show CDR1 as LNHDA and CDR2 as SQIVND (reference sequence). The CDR3 length is 15 residues. CDR3 residues: CASSFGLAGTDTQYF. The DNA of the CDR3 is TGTGCCAGTAGTTTTGGACTAGCGGGCACAGATACGCAGTATTTT.

The J gene is TRBJ1-1, the V gene TRBV27; D is perhaps TRBD1 (6 bases). Trimming shortened V by 3 bases and J by 5 bases, and 10 bases separated the two germline ends. The CDR3 is 13 amino acids. Looked up from germline, CDR1 is MNHEY and CDR2 is SMNVEV (reference sequence). This CDR3 is CASSLTRGTEAFF. In DNA, the CDR3 is TGTGCCAGCAGTTTGACCAGGGGTACTGAAGCTTTCTTT.

This chain joins TRBV19 and TRBJ2-2; D is unresolved. Germline V gives CDR1 LNHDA, CDR2 SQIVND (reference sequence). V was pared by 1 base and J by 7 bases, with 4 bases between. This CDR3 contains 12 residues. The DNA for the CDR3 is TGTGCCAGTAGTATAGTCGGCGGGGAGCTGTTTTTT. Translating gives CASSIVGGELFF.

V is TRBV9 and J is TRBJ2-7; D possibly corresponds to TRBD2 (6 bases). CDR3 length: 18 amino acids. The V end was cut by 7 bases, the J end by 9 bases, with 35 bases between. Looked up from germline, CDR1 is SGDLS and CDR2 is YYNGEE. The CDR3 DNA is TGTGCCAGCTCCGAATATCCCGCGGGGAGCGGACCCACCGGGGGGCAGTACTTC. Encoded protein: CASSEYPAGSGPTGGQYF.

The gene calls are TRBV14 and TRBJ2-1; D call uncertain. Germline V gives CDR1 SGHDN, CDR2 FVKESK. This CDR3 is built from 16 residues. Trimming pared 1 base from V and 0 bases from J, leaving 10 bases between. For the CDR3, the DNA is TGTGCCAGCAGCCAAGGGGGTCGAAGCTCCTACAATGAGCAGTTCTTC. Residues: CASSQGGRSSYNEQFF.

The V call is TRBV15, the J call TRBJ2-7, with TRBD2 as a possible D gene (6 bases). CDR1 LNHNV and CDR2 YYDKDF come from the germline V gene (reference sequence). The V gene lost 0 bases and the J gene lost 2 bases, with 14 bases spanning the gap. The CDR3 extends over 16 amino acids. The CDR3 DNA sequence: TGTGCCACCAGCAGAGATTGGGCAGCGGGTACCTACGAGCAGTACTTC. This gives the protein CATSRDWAAGTYEQYF.

This sequence joins TRBV28 and TRBJ2-7; D possibly corresponds to TRBD1 (6 bases). Germline assignment: CDR1 MDHEN and CDR2 SYDVKM. CDR3 length: 14 amino acids. Trimming shortened V by 2 bases and J by 3 bases, and 11 bases separated the two germline ends. CDR3 in amino acids: CASSLLRGIYEQYF. The CDR3 DNA reads as TGTGCCAGCAGTTTACTTAGGGGGATCTACGAGCAGTACTTC.

The J gene is TRBJ2-3, the V gene TRBV11-1; TRBD2 matches 9 bases. The CDR3 is made up of 15 amino acids. The ends lost 5 bases at V and 2 bases at J; junction bases unmatched: 5. Germline V lookup: CDR1 SGHAT, CDR2 FQDESV (reference sequence). This chain's CDR3 is CASSLRLAATDTQYF. The CDR3 DNA is TGTGCCAGCAGCCTCCGACTAGCGGCCACAGATACGCAGTATTTT.

The chain employs TRBV27 and TRBJ1-6; TRBD1 matches at 9 bases. The CDR3 has 14 amino acids. Looked up from germline, CDR1 is MNHEY and CDR2 is SMNVEV (reference sequence). The V gene end was trimmed by 4 bases and the J gene end by 9 bases; junction bases not matched to a gene: 4. CDR3 DNA sequence: TGTGCCAGCAGTTGGACAGGGGAGGGTTCACCCCTCCACTTT. Protein product: CASSWTGEGSPLHF.